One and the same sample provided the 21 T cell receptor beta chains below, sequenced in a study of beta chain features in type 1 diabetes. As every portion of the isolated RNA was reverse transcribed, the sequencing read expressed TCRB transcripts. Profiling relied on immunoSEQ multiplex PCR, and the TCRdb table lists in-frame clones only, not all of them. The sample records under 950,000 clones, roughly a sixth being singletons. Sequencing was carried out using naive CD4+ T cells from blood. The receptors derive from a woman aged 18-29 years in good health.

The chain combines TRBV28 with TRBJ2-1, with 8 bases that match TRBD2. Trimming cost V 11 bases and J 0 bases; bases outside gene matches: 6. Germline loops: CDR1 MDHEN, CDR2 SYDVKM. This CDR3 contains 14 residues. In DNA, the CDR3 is TGTGCCTGTAATCGGGGGGGCTCCTACAATGAGCAGTTCTTC. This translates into CACNRGGSYNEQFF.

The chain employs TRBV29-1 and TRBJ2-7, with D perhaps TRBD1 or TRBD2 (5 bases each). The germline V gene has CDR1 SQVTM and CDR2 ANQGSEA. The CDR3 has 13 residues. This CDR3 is CGVSRGDYYEQYF. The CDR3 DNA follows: TGCGGAGTCTCTAGGGGCGACTACTACGAGCAGTACTTC.

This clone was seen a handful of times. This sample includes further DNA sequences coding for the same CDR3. The CDR3 loop is CASSPTGVNTEAFF. CDR3 coding DNA: TGTGCCAGCAGCCCGACAGGGGTGAACACTGAAGCTTTCTTT. The chain links TRBV7-2 to TRBJ1-1; TRBD1 matches 8 bases. The V gene end was trimmed by 5 bases and the J gene end by 0 bases; junction bases not matched to a gene: 2. This CDR3 region has 14 residues. Germline CDR1 reads SGHTA; CDR2 reads FQGNSA.

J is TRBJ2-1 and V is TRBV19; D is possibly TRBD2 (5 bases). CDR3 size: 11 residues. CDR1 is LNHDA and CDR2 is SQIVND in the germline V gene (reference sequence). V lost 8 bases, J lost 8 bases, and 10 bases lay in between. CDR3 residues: CASGGFDEQFF. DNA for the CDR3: TGTGCCAGTGGCGGGTTCGATGAGCAGTTCTTC. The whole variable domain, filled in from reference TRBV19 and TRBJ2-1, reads DGGITQSPKYLFRKEGQNVTLSCEQNLNHDAMYWYRQDPGQGLRLIYYSQIVNDFQKGDIAEGYSVSREKKESFPLTVTSAQKNPTAFYLCASGGFDEQFFGPGTRLTVL.

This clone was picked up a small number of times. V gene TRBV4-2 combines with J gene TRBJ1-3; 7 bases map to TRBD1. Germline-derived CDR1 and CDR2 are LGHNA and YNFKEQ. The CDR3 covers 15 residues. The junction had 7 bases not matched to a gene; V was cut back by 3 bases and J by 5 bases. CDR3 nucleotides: TGTGCCAGCAGCCAGAGGGGGACAGAAAGAAACACCATATATTTT. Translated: CASSQRGTERNTIYF.

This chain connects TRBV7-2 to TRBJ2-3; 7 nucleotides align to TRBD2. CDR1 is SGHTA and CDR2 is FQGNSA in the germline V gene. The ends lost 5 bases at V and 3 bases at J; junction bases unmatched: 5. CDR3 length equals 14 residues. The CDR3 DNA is TGTGCCAGCAGCATAGGGCGGGAGACAGATACGCAGTATTTT. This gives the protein CASSIGRETDTQYF.

In DNA form, the CDR3 reads TGTGCCAGCAGCGTAGGTGCGGGCCTAACCTACAATGAGCAGTTCTTC. Its translation: CASSVGAGLTYNEQFF. The rearrangement joins TRBV9 to TRBJ2-1, with a possible D match to TRBD2 (5 bases). V was trimmed by 0 bases and J by 2 bases, leaving 12 bases between them. This CDR3 has 16 residues. CDR1 is SGDLS and CDR2 is YYNGEE in the germline V gene.

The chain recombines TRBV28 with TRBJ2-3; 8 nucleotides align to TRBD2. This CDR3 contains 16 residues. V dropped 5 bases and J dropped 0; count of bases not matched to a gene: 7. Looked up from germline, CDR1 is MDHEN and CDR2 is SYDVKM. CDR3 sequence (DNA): TGTGCCAGCAGTCACTTTAGCGGGGTTAGCACAGATACGCAGTATTTT. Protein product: CASSHFSGVSTDTQYF.

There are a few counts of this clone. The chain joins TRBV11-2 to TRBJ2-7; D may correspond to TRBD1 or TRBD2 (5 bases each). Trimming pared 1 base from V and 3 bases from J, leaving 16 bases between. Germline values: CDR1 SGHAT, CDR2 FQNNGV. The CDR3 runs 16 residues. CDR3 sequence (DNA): TGTGCCAGCAGCTTAGGTCGCGGTTGGGGGATCTACGAGCAGTACTTC. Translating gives CASSLGRGWGIYEQYF.

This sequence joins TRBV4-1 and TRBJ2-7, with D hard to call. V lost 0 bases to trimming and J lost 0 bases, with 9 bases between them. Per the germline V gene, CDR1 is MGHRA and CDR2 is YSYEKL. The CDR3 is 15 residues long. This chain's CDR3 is CASSQEPRVSYEQYF. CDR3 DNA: TGCGCCAGCAGCCAAGAGCCCCGCGTCTCCTACGAGCAGTACTTC.

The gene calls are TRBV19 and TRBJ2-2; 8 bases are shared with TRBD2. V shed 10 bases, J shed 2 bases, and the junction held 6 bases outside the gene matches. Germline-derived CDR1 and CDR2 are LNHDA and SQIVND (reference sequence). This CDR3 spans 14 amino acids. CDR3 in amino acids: CATTLAVNTGELFF. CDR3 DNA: TGTGCCACCACACTAGCGGTAAACACCGGGGAGCTGTTTTTT.

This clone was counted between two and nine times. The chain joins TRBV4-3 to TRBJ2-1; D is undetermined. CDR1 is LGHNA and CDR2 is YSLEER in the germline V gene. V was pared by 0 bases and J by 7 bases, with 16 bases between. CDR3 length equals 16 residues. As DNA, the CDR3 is TGCGCCAGCAGCCAAGATTATATCAGTCGTGGGAATGAGCAGTTCTTC. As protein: CASSQDYISRGNEQFF.

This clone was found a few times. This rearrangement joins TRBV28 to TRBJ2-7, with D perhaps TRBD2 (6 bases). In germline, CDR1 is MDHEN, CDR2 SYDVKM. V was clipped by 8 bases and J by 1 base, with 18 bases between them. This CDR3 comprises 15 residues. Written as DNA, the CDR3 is TGTGCCAGCGGAGTGGGGGGAGGCCCTTCCTACGAGCAGTACTTC. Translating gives CASGVGGGPSYEQYF.

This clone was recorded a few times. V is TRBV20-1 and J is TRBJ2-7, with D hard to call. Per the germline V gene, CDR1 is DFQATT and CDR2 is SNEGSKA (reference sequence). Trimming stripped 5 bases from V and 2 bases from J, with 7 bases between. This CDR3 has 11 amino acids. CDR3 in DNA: TGCAGTGCTGAACAAACCTACGAGCAGTACTTC. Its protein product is CSAEQTYEQYF.

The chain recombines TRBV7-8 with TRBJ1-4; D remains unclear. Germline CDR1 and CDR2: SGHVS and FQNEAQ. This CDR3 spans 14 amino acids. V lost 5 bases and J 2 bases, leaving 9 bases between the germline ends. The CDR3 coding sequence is TGTGCCAGCAGCGCCTGGAGGACTAATGAAAAACTGTTTTTT. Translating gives CASSAWRTNEKLFF.

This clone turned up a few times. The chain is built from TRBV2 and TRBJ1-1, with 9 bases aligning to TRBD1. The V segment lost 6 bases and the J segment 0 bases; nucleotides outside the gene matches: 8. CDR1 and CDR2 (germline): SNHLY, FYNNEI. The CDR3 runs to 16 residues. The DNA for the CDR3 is TGTGCCAGCAGGCCCAGACAGGGGGGATTGAACACTGAAGCTTTCTTT. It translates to CASRPRQGGLNTEAFF.

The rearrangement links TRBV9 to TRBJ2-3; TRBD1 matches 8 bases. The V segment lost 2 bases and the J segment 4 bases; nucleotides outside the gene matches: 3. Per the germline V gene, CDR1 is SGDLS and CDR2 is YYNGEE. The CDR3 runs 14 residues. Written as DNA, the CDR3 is TGTGCCAGCAGCGTCGGACAGGGCGCAGATACGCAGTATTTT. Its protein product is CASSVGQGADTQYF.

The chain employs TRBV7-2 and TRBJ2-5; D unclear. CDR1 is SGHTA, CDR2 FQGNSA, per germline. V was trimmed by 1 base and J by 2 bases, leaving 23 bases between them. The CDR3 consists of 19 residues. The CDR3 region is CASSLVSGSRTRIQETQYF. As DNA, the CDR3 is TGTGCCAGCAGCTTAGTCTCAGGCAGTCGAACCAGAATTCAAGAGACCCAGTACTTC. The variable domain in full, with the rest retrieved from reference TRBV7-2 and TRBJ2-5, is GAGVSQSPSNKVTEKGKDVELRCDPISGHTALYWYRQSLGQGLEFLIYFQGNSAPDKSGLPSDRFSAERTGGSVSTLTIQRTQQEDSAVYLCASSLVSGSRTRIQETQYFGPGTRLLVL.

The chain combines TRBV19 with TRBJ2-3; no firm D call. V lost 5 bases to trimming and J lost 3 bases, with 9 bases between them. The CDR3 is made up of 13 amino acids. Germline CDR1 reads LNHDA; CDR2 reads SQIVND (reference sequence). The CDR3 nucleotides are TGTGCCAGTAGTCGAATAATAACAGATACGCAGTATTTT. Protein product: CASSRIITDTQYF.

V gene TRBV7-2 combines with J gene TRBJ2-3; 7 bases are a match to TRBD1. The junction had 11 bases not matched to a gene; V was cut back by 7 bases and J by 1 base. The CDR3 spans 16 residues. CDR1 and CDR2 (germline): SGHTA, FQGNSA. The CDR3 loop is CASTREQGRRTDTQYF. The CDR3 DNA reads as TGTGCCAGCACCAGAGAACAGGGGCGCCGCACAGATACGCAGTATTTT.

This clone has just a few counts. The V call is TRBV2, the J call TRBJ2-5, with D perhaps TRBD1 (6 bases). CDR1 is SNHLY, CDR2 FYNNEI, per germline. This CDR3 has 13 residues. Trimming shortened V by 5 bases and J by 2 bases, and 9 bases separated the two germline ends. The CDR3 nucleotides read TGTGCCAGCAGTCAGGGGATTCAAGAGACCCAGTACTTC. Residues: CASSQGIQETQYF.